This T cell receptor (beta chain) was captured by sequencing in a study of blood T cell repertoires in COVID-19. On the study more broadly: The samples span acute and convalescent COVID-19 from the United States, Italy and Spain.

Using immunoSEQ multiplex PCR, the repertoire was profiled, and TCRdb retains in-frame clones only, with some absent. This sample carries roughly 130,000 clones, 60% to 85% of them seen once, and the ten largest clones take around 17%. This CDR3 comprises 13 residues. V lost 2 bases to trimming and J lost 7 bases, with 11 bases between them. Germline-derived CDR1 and CDR2 are SNHLY and FYNNEI. The clonotype was recovered from a middle-aged man with acute or convalescent COVID-19. The sample taken for sequencing was peripheral blood. The gene calls are TRBV2 and TRBJ2-5; D call uncertain. CDR3 DNA sequence: TGTGCCAGCAGTGAATCGCTCACCGGGACCCAGTACTTC. Translation gives CASSESLTGTQYF. The full variable domain, its missing parts supplied by reference TRBV2 and TRBJ2-5, is EPEVTQTPSHQVTQMGQEVILRCVPISNHLYFYWYRQILGQKVEFLVSFYNNEISEKSEIFDDQFSVERPDGSNFTLKIRSTKLEDSAMYFCASSESLTGTQYFGPGTRLLVL.